The 4 T cell receptor beta chains given below trace back to one sample, sequenced in a study of cytomegalovirus exposure and HLA in healthy donors. The PCR had 60 Vbeta and 13 Jbeta primers. Produced via immunoSEQ multiplex PCR; TCRdb's table is partial and in-frame only. Of about 200,000 clones in the sample, around 80% were seen once. Input material: PBMCs. These TCRs come from a middle-aged woman in good health and CMV-seronegative.

This clone was counted once. The V call is TRBV18, the J call TRBJ1-1; possible D gene TRBD1, 6 bases. The germline V gene encodes CDR1 KGHSH and CDR2 LQKENI. This CDR3 has 16 residues. Trimming cost V 2 bases and J 6 bases, with 19 bases left between them. The CDR3 is CASSPSLRQEGSEAFF. CDR3 sequence (DNA): TGTGCCAGCTCACCAAGCCTCAGACAGGAAGGGTCTGAAGCTTTCTTT.

V is TRBV10-3 and J is TRBJ1-1, with D perhaps TRBD1 (6 bases). This CDR3 is built from 14 residues. V was clipped by 7 bases and J by 5 bases, with 17 bases between them. Germline lookup yields CDR1 ENHRY and CDR2 SYGVKD. CDR3 nucleotides: TGTGCCATCACCCAAGGGGGGGATCGGACTGAAGCTTTCTTT. Its protein product is CAITQGGDRTEAFF.

The genes are TRBV7-2 and TRBJ1-1; D is uncertain. V lost 6 bases to trimming and J lost 11 bases, with 13 bases between them. This CDR3 has 11 residues. In germline, CDR1 is SGHTA, CDR2 FQGNSA. CDR3 in DNA: TGTGCCAGCAGTCGTGAAGAGGTGGCTTTCTTT. Residues: CASSREEVAFF. The variable domain in full, completed from reference TRBV7-2 and TRBJ1-1, reads GAGVSQSPSNKVTEKGKDVELRCDPISGHTALYWYRQSLGQGLEFLIYFQGNSAPDKSGLPSDRFSAERTGGSVSTLTIQRTQQEDSAVYLCASSREEVAFFGQGTRLTVV.

The CDR3 nucleotides read TGCAGCGTCGAGACTAATGAAAAACTGTTTTTT. This sequence encodes CSVETNEKLFF. J is TRBJ1-4 and V is TRBV29-1, with D uncertain. V was clipped by 6 bases and J by 2 bases, with 4 bases between them. Germline assignment: CDR1 SQVTM and CDR2 ANQGSEA. CDR3 size: 11 residues.